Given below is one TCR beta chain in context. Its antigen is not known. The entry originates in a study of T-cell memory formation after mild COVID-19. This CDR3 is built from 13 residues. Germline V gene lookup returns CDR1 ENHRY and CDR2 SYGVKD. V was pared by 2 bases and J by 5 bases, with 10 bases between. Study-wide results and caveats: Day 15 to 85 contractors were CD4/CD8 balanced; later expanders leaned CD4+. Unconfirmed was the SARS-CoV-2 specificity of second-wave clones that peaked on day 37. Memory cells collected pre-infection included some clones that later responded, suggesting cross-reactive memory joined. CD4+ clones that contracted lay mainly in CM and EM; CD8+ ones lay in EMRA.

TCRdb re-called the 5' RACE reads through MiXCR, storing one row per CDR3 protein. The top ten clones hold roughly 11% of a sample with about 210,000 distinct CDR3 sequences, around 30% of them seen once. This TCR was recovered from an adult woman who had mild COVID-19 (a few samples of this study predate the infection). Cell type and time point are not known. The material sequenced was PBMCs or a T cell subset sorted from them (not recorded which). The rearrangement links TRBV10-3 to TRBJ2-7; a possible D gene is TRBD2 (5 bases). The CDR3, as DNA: TGTGCCATCAGTGAGACTATGAGGGACGAGCAGTACTTC. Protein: CAISETMRDEQYF.